What follows are 6 T cell receptor beta chains derived from one specimen sequenced in a study of OX40 agonist ivuxolimab in advanced cancers. The assay was immunoSEQ multiplex PCR, and TCRdb's table has in-frame clones only and misses some. The data hold 40,000 to 50,000 clones, with about nine tenths observed a single time. The sequences come from CD4+ or CD8+ T cells sorted from blood, collected in a trial of the OX40 agonist ivuxolimab. These TCRs come from an adult with an advanced solid tumor such as melanoma, head and neck, liver or kidney cancer.

In its sample, this clone was seen once. This chain links TRBV12-2 with TRBJ2-4; the D call in the table, TRBD2, was not verified against the DNA. TRBV12-2 is a recognized pseudogene. This CDR3 comprises 19 residues. The DNA of the CDR3 is TGTGCAAGTCGTTCAGACCGAATTACTAGCGGGGCTGACAAAAACATTCAGTACTTC. Protein sequence: CASRSDRITSGADKNIQYF.

This chain connects TRBV27 to TRBJ2-1; 10 bases align to TRBD1. Germline V gene sequence: CDR1 MNHEY, CDR2 SMNVEV (reference sequence). There are 15 residues in the CDR3. V shed 2 bases and J 9 bases; nucleotides not matched to a gene: 7. The DNA for the CDR3 is TGTGCCAGCAGTTTACTCCGGGACAGGGGTAGTGAGCAGTTCTTC. Amino acids: CASSLLRDRGSEQFF.

The V call is TRBV7-2, the J call TRBJ1-2; tentative D call: TRBD1 (5 bases). CDR3 length: 15 residues. CDR1 is SGHTA and CDR2 is FQGNSA in the germline V gene. Trimming removed 1 base at V and 9 bases at J, with 18 bases between. CDR3 in DNA: TGTGCCAGCAGCTTAGACCCGGATCGAAGGGGACGCTACACCTTC. Residues: CASSLDPDRRGRYTF.

This chain links TRBV25-1 with TRBJ2-7; D may be TRBD2 (5 bases). Trimming removed 0 bases at V and 0 bases at J, with 12 bases between. This CDR3 comprises 16 residues. Germline V gene data show CDR1 as MGHDK and CDR2 as SYGVNS. DNA for the CDR3: TGTGCCAGCAGTGAATATATCTCCGGGGACTCCTACGAGCAGTACTTC. Protein product: CASSEYISGDSYEQYF.

The chain is built from TRBV29-1 and TRBJ1-2; 8 bases line up with TRBD1. Germline CDR1 and CDR2: SQVTM and ANQGSEA. Germline trimming cut 0 bases from V and 3 bases from J; bases unmatched to any gene: 3. The CDR3 loop spans 14 amino acids. Here the CDR3 reads CSVEDRGQDYGYTF. The CDR3 DNA sequence: TGCAGCGTTGAAGACAGGGGGCAGGACTATGGCTACACCTTC.

This sequence joins TRBV10-2 and TRBJ2-3; 12 bases are a match to TRBD2. Germline CDR1 is WSHSY and CDR2 is SAAADI. This CDR3 has 15 residues. With 7 bases clipped from V and 5 bases from J, the junction kept 7 bases outside the gene matches. The CDR3 is CASNLAGGRGDTQYF. CDR3 in DNA: TGCGCCAGCAATCTAGCGGGGGGGCGGGGAGATACGCAGTATTTT.